This T cell receptor beta chain was recorded in a study of blood T cell repertoires in COVID-19. Assay: immunoSEQ multiplex PCR; the TCRdb copy retains only in-frame clones and omits some. The table lists about 160,000 clones, more than 60% of them singletons. Trimming at V came to 6 bases and at J to 5 bases, leaving 9 bases not matched to a gene. CDR1 and CDR2 (germline): MNHEY, SVGAGI. The CDR3 consists of 14 residues. V gene TRBV6-5 combines with J gene TRBJ1-1, with 7 bases lining up with TRBD1. The specimen was peripheral blood. This clonotype was obtained from a man between 65 and 85 years old with acute or convalescent COVID-19. CDR3 DNA sequence: TGTGCCAGCAGGCGGAGGACAGGTGGTACTGAAGCTTTCTTT. Residues: CASRRRTGGTEAFF.